The rows below give T cell receptor beta chains drawn from one sample of a study of cytomegalovirus exposure and HLA in healthy donors. The repertoire was sequenced with immunoSEQ multiplex PCR; TCRdb's copy has only in-frame clones and lacks some. The sample includes roughly 70,000 clones, roughly 82% seen only once; the top ten take about 1.9%. Sequencing used PBMCs. These receptors were obtained from a man between 18 and 29 years old in good health and CMV-seronegative. The CDR3 runs from the conserved cysteine through the conserved F or W. The D gene is left open where the match is weak. The size entry is marked missing in some rows and otherwise reads once, few, many or a size class.

cdr3_nt cdr3_aa clone_size j_call d_call v_call
TGCGCCAGCAGCGCAAAACAGGGGGCCCTCTACAATGAGCAGTTCTTC CASSAKQGALYNEQFF NA TRBJ2-1 TRBD1 TRBV5-1
TGCGCCAGCAGGGGTGAGGCGGAGACCCAGTACTTC CASRGEAETQYF NA TRBJ2-5 NA TRBV5-1
TGTGCCAGCAGCGGTTTTCGGCGGGGGAACACTGAAGCTTTCTTT CASSGFRRGNTEAFF few TRBJ1-1 NA TRBV7-3
TGTGCCACCCGACAGGGGGCAGGTGAAAAACTGTTTTTT CATRQGAGEKLFF once TRBJ1-4 TRBD1 TRBV10-3
TGTGCCAGCGGAACACTAGCGGGAGAGACCCAGTACTTC CASGTLAGETQYF NA TRBJ2-5 TRBD2 TRBV7-8
TGTGCCAGCAGCCAAGATATGAGCTTGGGACACTTCAACGTCCTGACTTTC CASSQDMSLGHFNVLTF few TRBJ2-6 NA TRBV4-2
TGCAGCGTTGACCGTGACAGGGGGCATACTGAAGCTTTCTTT CSVDRDRGHTEAFF NA TRBJ1-1 TRBD1 TRBV29-1
TGTGCCAGCAGCCAGACTAGCAGAAGCACAGATACGCAGTATTTT CASSQTSRSTDTQYF NA TRBJ2-3 TRBD2 TRBV7-2
TGTGCCAGCAGCTCAGCCGTCAGGGGGGTGAACTATGGCTACACCTTC CASSSAVRGVNYGYTF NA TRBJ1-2 TRBD1 TRBV7-9
TGTGCCAGCAGCTTAACGGCGGGCACTGAAGCTTTCTTT CASSLTAGTEAFF NA TRBJ1-1 NA TRBV7-3
TGTGCCAGCAGCTCCCCTAGGCTTGGGGAGACCCAGTACTTC CASSSPRLGETQYF NA TRBJ2-5 NA TRBV11-2
TGTGCCAGCTCACCATGGAAGGGGGAAAAACTGTTTTTT CASSPWKGEKLFF NA TRBJ1-4 NA TRBV18
TGTGCCAGCCGATCCACAGGGCAGACTGAAGCTTTCTTT CASRSTGQTEAFF NA TRBJ1-1 NA TRBV27
TGTGCCAGCAGTCCACCGGAGGGGGGGAATAATGGCTACACCTTC CASSPPEGGNNGYTF NA TRBJ1-2 NA TRBV28
TGTGCCAGCAGCTTTGTTGGAGGGCCTGAAGCTTTCTTT CASSFVGGPEAFF once TRBJ1-1 NA TRBV7-2
TGTGCCAGCAGTTTTCTAGCGGGAGGGCCGGAGGAGCAGTACTTC CASSFLAGGPEEQYF NA TRBJ2-7 TRBD2 TRBV6-5
TGTGCCAGTAGGACAACAGGGAACACCGGGGAGCTGTTTTTT CASRTTGNTGELFF once TRBJ2-2 NA TRBV19
TGTGCCAGTAGTTCCGGGACAGGGTTTCAGCCCCAGCATTTT CASSSGTGFQPQHF NA TRBJ1-5 TRBD1 TRBV19
TGCAGCGTTGGCGGGACAGGGGGTAAAAACTATGGCTACACCTTC CSVGGTGGKNYGYTF NA TRBJ1-2 TRBD1 TRBV29-1
TGTGCCAGCAGCTTAAGGGGATCAGGGCTGAACACTGAAGCTTTCTTT CASSLRGSGLNTEAFF few TRBJ1-1 NA TRBV13
TGTGCCAGTAGGCTAGCGGGAGGCGTCGATGAGCAGTTCTTC CASRLAGGVDEQFF NA TRBJ2-1 TRBD2 TRBV19
TGTGCCAGCAGCCAAGTCGGTGCGGATAATTCACCCCTCCACTTT CASSQVGADNSPLHF NA TRBJ1-6 NA TRBV14
TGTGCCAGCAGCTTAGTTCGGGACAGAGACACCATATATTTT CASSLVRDRDTIYF NA TRBJ1-3 TRBD1 TRBV7-9
TGTGCCAGCAGCTTAGAGCTTTCAGCGGGGAACAATGAGCAGTTCTTC CASSLELSAGNNEQFF NA TRBJ2-1 TRBD2 TRBV7-9
TGCGCCAGCAGCCAGGGATTCAACAGGGTGAACACTGAAGCTTTCTTT CASSQGFNRVNTEAFF NA TRBJ1-1 NA TRBV5-1
TGTGCCATCAAAGGGGGGACAGGGATGTCCGGGGAGCTGTTTTTT CAIKGGTGMSGELFF NA TRBJ2-2 TRBD1 TRBV6-5
TGTGCCAGCAGCTTAGCATGGTCGGGTCGACTAGCGGGAGGGGTTTCCTACAATGAGCAGTTCTTC CASSLAWSGRLAGGVSYNEQFF once TRBJ2-1 TRBD2 TRBV7-2
TGTGCCAGCAGTTTCCCGGGACAGGGAGGATCAACTAATGAAAAACTGTTTTTT CASSFPGQGGSTNEKLFF NA TRBJ1-4 TRBD1 TRBV28
TGTGCCAGCAGCGTAGGCGGGGGCGGCCGAAACGAGCAGTACTTC CASSVGGGGRNEQYF NA TRBJ2-7 NA TRBV9
TGTGCCAGCACTCGCAGGGGGCCGGTGAACACTGAAGCTTTCTTT CASTRRGPVNTEAFF NA TRBJ1-1 TRBD1 TRBV6-5
TGTGCCAGCAGCCCCCCGGAGGGGGAGCAGTTCTTC CASSPPEGEQFF NA TRBJ2-1 NA TRBV13
TGTGCCAGCAGCTTAAACGGTATTAATGAAAAACTGTTTTTT CASSLNGINEKLFF NA TRBJ1-4 NA TRBV7-9
TGTGCCAGCAGCTTTCTTGTGGGGGGGCTATCCTACGAGCAGTACTTC CASSFLVGGLSYEQYF NA TRBJ2-7 NA TRBV5-6
TGTGCCAGCAGTGGAGGGACAAGGACCTACGAGCAGTACTTC CASSGGTRTYEQYF NA TRBJ2-7 NA TRBV2
TGTGCCAGCAGTTTATTTTCAGGCCACGAGCAGTACTTC CASSLFSGHEQYF NA TRBJ2-7 NA TRBV27
TGTGCCAGCAGTTTATCGGGACAGGGTGGCAATGAGCAGTTCTTC CASSLSGQGGNEQFF NA TRBJ2-1 TRBD1 TRBV28
TGTGCCAGCAGCGTAACTAGCGGGGGGTCGGAGACCCAGTACTTC CASSVTSGGSETQYF NA TRBJ2-5 TRBD2 TRBV7-2
TGCGCCAGCAGCTTTCAGGTGAGCTCCTACAATGAGCAGTTCTTC CASSFQVSSYNEQFF NA TRBJ2-1 NA TRBV5-1
TGTGCCAGTAGTATAGAGGGGGCGACTTCCTACAATGAGCAGTTCTTC CASSIEGATSYNEQFF NA TRBJ2-1 NA TRBV19
TGTGCCAGCAGCGCTAGCAGAGCTAATGAAAAACTGTTTTTT CASSASRANEKLFF NA TRBJ1-4 NA TRBV5-6
TGTGCCAGCAGCCAGGGACAGGGCTACAACTATGGCTACACCTTC CASSQGQGYNYGYTF NA TRBJ1-2 TRBD1 TRBV7-9